This T cell receptor (beta chain) was observed in a study of T cells after somatic rescue of genetic block. Measured with immunoSEQ multiplex PCR; TCRdb has only the in-frame clones, and not every one. The table lists approximately 100,000 clones, 80% to 90% of them singletons. The germline CDR1 and CDR2 sequences are LGHNA and YSLEER. V trimming: 3 bases; J trimming: 0 bases; junction bases outside the gene matches: 1. The CDR3 is 15 amino acids. The sequenced sample was peripheral blood mononuclear cells (PBMCs). The TCR comes from a woman aged 18-29 years. The chain combines TRBV4-3 with TRBJ2-1; 8 nucleotides match TRBD2. The CDR3 loop reads CASSQGTSSYNEQFF. The CDR3 nucleotides are TGCGCCAGCAGCCAGGGGACTAGCTCCTACAATGAGCAGTTCTTC.